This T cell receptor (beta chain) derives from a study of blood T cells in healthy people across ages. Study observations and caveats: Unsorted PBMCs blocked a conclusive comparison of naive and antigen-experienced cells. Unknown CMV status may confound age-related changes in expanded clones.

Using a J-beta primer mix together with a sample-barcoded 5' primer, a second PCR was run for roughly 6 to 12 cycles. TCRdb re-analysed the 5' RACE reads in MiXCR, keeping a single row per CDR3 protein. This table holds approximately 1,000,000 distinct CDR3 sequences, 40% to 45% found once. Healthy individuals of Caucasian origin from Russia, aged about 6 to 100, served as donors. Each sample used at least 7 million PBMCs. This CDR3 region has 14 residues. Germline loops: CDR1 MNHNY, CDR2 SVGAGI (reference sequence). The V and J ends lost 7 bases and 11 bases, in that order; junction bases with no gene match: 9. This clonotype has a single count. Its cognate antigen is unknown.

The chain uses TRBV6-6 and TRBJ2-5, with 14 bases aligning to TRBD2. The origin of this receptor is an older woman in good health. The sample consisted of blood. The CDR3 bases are TGTGCCAGCATCAAGACTAGCGGGAGGGATGAGCAGTACTTC. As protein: CASIKTSGRDEQYF.